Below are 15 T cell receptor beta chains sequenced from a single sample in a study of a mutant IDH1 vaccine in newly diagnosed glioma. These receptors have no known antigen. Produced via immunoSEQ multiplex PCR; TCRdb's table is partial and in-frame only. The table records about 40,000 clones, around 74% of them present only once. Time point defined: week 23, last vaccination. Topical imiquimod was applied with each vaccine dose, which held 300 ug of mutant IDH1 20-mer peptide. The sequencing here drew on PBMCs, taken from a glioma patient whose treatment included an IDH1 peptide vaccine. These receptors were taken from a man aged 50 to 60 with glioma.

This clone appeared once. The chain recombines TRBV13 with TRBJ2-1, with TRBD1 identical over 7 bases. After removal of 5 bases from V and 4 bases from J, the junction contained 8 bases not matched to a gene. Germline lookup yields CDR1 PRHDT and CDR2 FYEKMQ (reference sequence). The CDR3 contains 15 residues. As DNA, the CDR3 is TGTGCCAGCAGCCCCGGAAAGGGGGCTTACAATGAGCAGTTCTTC. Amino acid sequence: CASSPGKGAYNEQFF.

This CDR3 reads CASSLISGPRVDEQFF. In DNA form, the CDR3 reads TGTGCCAGCAGCCTTATCAGCGGCCCCAGAGTGGATGAGCAGTTCTTC. The chain combines TRBV4-2 with TRBJ2-1; a possible D gene is TRBD2 (5 bases). CDR1 is LGHNA and CDR2 is YNFKEQ in the germline V gene. The CDR3 has 16 residues. Between the trimmed V and J ends, which lost 4 bases and 8 bases, there was a span of 21 bases.

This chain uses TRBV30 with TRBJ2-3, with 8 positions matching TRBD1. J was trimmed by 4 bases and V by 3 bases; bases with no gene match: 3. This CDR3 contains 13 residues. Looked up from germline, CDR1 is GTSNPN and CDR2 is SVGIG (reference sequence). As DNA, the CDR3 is TGTGCCTGGAGGGTGACAGGGGCAGATACGCAGTATTTT. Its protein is CAWRVTGADTQYF.

The CDR3 spells CASSQDSANTEAFF. CDR3 coding DNA: TGCGCCAGCAGCCAAGACAGCGCAAACACTGAAGCTTTCTTT. This chain uses TRBV4-3 with TRBJ1-1; D gene ambiguous. Between the trimmed V and J ends, which lost 0 bases and 2 bases, there was a span of 7 bases. CDR3 length: 14 residues. CDR1 and CDR2 from the germline V gene are LGHNA and YSLEER.

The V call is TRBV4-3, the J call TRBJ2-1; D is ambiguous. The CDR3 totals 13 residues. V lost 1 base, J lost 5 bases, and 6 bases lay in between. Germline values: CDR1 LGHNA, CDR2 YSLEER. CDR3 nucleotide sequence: TGCGCCAGCAGCCAAGGAGGAAACAATGAGCAGTTCTTC. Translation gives CASSQGGNNEQFF.

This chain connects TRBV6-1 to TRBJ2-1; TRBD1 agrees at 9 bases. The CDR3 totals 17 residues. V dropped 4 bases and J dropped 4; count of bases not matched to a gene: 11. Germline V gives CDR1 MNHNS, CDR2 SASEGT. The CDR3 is CASSAETGGAEYNEQFF. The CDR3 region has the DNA TGTGCCAGCAGTGCAGAAACAGGGGGCGCTGAATACAATGAGCAGTTCTTC.

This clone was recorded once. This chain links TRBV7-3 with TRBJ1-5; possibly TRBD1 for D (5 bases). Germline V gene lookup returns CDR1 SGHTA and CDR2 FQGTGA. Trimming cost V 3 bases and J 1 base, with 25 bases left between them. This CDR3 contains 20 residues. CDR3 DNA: TGTGCCAGCAGCTTGTGGAGTATAGGGGAGGAAGAAAAAAGCAATCAGCCCCAGCATTTT. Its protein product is CASSLWSIGEEEKSNQPQHF.

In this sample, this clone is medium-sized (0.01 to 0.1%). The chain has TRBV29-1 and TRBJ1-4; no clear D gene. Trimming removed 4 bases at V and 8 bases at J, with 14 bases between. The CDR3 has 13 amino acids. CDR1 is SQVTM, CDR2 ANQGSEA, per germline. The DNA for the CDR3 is TGCAGCGTTGTGGGCCCGGATCGGGAAAAACTGTTTTTT. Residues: CSVVGPDREKLFF.

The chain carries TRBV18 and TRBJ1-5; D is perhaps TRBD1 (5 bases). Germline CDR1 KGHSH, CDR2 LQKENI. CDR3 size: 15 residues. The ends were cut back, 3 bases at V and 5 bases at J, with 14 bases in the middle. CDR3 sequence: CASSPFQGGDQPQHF. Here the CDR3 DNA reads TGTGCCAGCTCACCGTTCCAGGGCGGCGATCAGCCCCAGCATTTT.

The CDR3 reads CASSVTGGLPTSGNTIYF. DNA for the CDR3: TGTGCCAGCAGCGTTACCGGGGGACTACCCACCTCTGGAAACACCATATATTTT. The V and J genes are TRBV9 and TRBJ1-3; maybe TRBD1 (5 bases). V dropped 2 bases and J dropped 0 bases, with 18 bases sitting between them. The length of the CDR3 is 18 residues. From germline, CDR1 is SGDLS and CDR2 YYNGEE.

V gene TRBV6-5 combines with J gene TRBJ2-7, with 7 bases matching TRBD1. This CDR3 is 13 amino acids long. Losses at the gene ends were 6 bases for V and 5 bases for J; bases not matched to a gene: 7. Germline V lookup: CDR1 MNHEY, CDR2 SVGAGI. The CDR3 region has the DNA TGTGCCAGCAGGTCGACAGGGCTAAACGAGCAGTACTTC. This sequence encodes CASRSTGLNEQYF.

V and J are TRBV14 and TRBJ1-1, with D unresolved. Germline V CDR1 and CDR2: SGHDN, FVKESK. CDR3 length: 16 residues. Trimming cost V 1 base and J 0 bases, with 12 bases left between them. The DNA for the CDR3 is TGTGCCAGCAGCCAAGCACCTTTGGGCTTGAACACTGAAGCTTTCTTT. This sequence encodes CASSQAPLGLNTEAFF.

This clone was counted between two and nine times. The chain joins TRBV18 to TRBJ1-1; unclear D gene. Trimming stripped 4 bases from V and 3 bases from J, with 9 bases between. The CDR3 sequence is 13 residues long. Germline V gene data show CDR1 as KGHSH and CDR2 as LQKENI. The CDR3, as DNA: TGTGCCAGCTCACGAGAGAGGGACACTGAAGCTTTCTTT. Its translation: CASSRERDTEAFF.

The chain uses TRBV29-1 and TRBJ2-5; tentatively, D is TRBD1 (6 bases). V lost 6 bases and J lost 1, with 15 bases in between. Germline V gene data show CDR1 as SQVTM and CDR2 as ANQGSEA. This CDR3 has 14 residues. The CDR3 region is CSVSTGYPQETQYF. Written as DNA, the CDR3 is TGCAGCGTATCGACAGGTTACCCCCAAGAGACCCAGTACTTC.

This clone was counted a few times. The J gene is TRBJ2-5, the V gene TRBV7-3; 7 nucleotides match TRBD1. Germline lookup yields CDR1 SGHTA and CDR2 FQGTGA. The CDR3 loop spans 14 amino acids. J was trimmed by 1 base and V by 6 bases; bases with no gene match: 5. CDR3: CASSPAGGQETQYF. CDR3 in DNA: TGTGCCAGCAGTCCCGCAGGGGGCCAAGAGACCCAGTACTTC.